This T cell receptor beta chain derives from a study of cytomegalovirus exposure and HLA in healthy donors. Study-wide context: Researchers previously reported finding about 110 million unique TCR beta sequences from around 200 million T cells. For the 300 to 400 genotyped donors, around 76% fell within the Caucasian-associated ancestry cluster. Study results and caveats: DRB1 had the most TCR associations and HLA-C the fewest, a later analysis found, with rates varying by HLA locus.

Primers: 60 Vbeta forward and 13 Jbeta reverse. The protocol was immunoSEQ multiplex PCR, while the TCRdb copy is restricted to in-frame clones and leaves out a portion. The sample consists of some 130,000 clones, about 80% of them appearing once. Each donor was healthy, and each was a bone marrow donor. Notes on this clone: The antigen remains unidentified.

Deletions cut 1 base from V and 3 bases from J, with 13 bases between. The CDR3 sequence is 16 residues long. Germline values: CDR1 SGHTA, CDR2 FQGNSA. This TCR was sampled from a man aged 25-45 years in good health and CMV-seronegative. The sample taken for sequencing was PBMCs. The V call is TRBV7-2, the J call TRBJ1-5; D remains ambiguous. As DNA, the CDR3 is TGTGCCAGCAGCTTAGTGTCAGGTCAGCCCAATCAGCCCCAGCATTTT. Its translation is CASSLVSGQPNQPQHF.